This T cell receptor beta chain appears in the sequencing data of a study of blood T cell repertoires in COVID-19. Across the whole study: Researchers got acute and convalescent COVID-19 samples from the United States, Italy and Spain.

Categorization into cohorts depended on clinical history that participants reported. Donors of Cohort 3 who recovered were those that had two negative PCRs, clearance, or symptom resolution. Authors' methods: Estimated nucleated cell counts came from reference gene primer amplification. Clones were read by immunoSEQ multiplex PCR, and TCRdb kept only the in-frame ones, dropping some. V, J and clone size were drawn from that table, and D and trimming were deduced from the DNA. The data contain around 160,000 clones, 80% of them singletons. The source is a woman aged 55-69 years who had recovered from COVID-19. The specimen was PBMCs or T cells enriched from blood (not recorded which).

CDR3 residues: CASSPKLDSPTQYF. The CDR3 DNA is TGTGCCAGCAGTCCGAAACTCGACTCCCCAACGCAGTATTTT. V usage is TRBV27 and J usage is TRBJ2-3; D not resolved. The germline V gene encodes CDR1 MNHEY and CDR2 SMNVEV (reference sequence). This CDR3 has 14 residues. Trimming took off 5 bases at V and 9 bases at J, with 18 bases between the two ends.